What follows are 11 T cell receptor beta chains derived from one specimen sequenced in a study of blood T cells in healthy people across ages. The use of a sample-barcoded 5' primer and a J-beta primer mix characterized a second PCR of about 6 to 12 cycles. One entry per CDR3 protein, called by TCRdb with MiXCR from the 5' RACE reads. The sample has roughly 1.9 million distinct CDR3 sequences; roughly 43% are singletons. Sequencing was carried out using blood. The source of these receptors is a human donor in good health.

This clonotype was seen at least ten times. The chain combines TRBV29-1 with TRBJ2-7; 7 positions match TRBD1. V trimming: 2 bases; J trimming: 3 bases; junction bases outside the gene matches: 13. Germline lookup yields CDR1 SQVTM and CDR2 ANQGSEA. The CDR3 is 16 residues long. CDR3 bases: TGCAGCGTTGAACCAACAGGGGAAAGCGGACTCTACGAGCAGTACTTC. Protein sequence: CSVEPTGESGLYEQYF.

This clonotype came up a few times. The chain employs TRBV20-1 and TRBJ2-3, with 9 nucleotides matching TRBD2. The CDR3 is 15 amino acids. V shed 0 bases, J shed 4 bases, and the junction held 5 bases outside the gene matches. Germline values: CDR1 DFQATT, CDR2 SNEGSKA (reference sequence). The chain's CDR3 is CSARDLAGLADTQYF. The DNA for the CDR3 is TGCAGTGCTAGAGATCTAGCGGGGCTCGCAGATACGCAGTATTTT.

This clonotype was seen a handful of times. J is TRBJ2-4 and V is TRBV5-1, with TRBD2 matching 12 bases. This CDR3 has 19 amino acids. V shed 1 base and J 2 bases; nucleotides not matched to a gene: 10. The germline V gene has CDR1 SGHRS and CDR2 YFSETQ. In DNA, the CDR3 is TGCGCCAGCAGCTTGCCGGCTAGCGGGGGGGTCGGGACCAAAAACATTCAGTACTTC. Protein: CASSLPASGGVGTKNIQYF.

The chain links TRBV7-9 to TRBJ1-1, with 7 nucleotides matching TRBD1. V was pared by 5 bases and J by 5 bases, with 8 bases of the junction left unmatched. The CDR3 covers 14 residues. Germline V CDR1 and CDR2: SEHNR, FQNEAQ (reference sequence). DNA for the CDR3: TGTGCCAGCAGCGCTCGACAGGGTACGACTGAAGCTTTCTTT. It yields the protein CASSARQGTTEAFF. The complete variable domain, with remaining parts taken from reference TRBV7-9 and TRBJ1-1, reads DTGVSQNPRHKITKRGQNVTFRCDPISEHNRLYWYRQTLGQGPEFLTYFQNEAQLEKSRLLSDRFSAERPKGSFSTLEIQRTEQGDSAMYLCASSARQGTTEAFFGQGTRLTVV.

The chain is built from TRBV4-3 and TRBJ1-2, with D possibly being TRBD1 (6 bases). The CDR3 has 15 residues. CDR1 and CDR2 (germline): LGHNA, YSLEER. The V end was cut by 0 bases, the J end by 5 bases, with 13 bases between. The CDR3 bases are TGCGCCAGCAGCCAAGACTCAGGACAGATTTATGGCTACACCTTC. Translation: CASSQDSGQIYGYTF.

This clonotype occurred a few times. The chain is built from TRBV20-1 and TRBJ2-5; TRBD2 might be the D (6 bases). V lost 5 bases to trimming and J lost 0 bases, with 10 bases between them. Germline CDR1 reads DFQATT; CDR2 reads SNEGSKA (reference sequence). The CDR3 is 13 residues long. The CDR3 loop is CSALSGDQETQYF. Here the CDR3 DNA reads TGCAGTGCTCTTAGCGGCGACCAAGAGACCCAGTACTTC.

A single count supports this clonotype. This chain joins TRBV15 and TRBJ1-2; 9 bases line up with TRBD1. With V trimmed by 4 bases and J by 6 bases, 9 bases remained unmatched. The CDR3 runs 15 residues. Per the germline V gene, CDR1 is LNHNV and CDR2 is YYDKDF (reference sequence). Here the CDR3 reads CATSTLQGALDGYTF. CDR3 bases: TGTGCCACCAGCACCCTACAGGGGGCCCTCGATGGCTACACCTTC.

The table lists this clonotype with a few counts. The chain is built from TRBV4-3 and TRBJ2-7; 7 bases are shared with TRBD1. Unmatched junction bases numbered 2, after V lost 0 bases and J lost 0 bases. This CDR3 is built from 15 residues. Germline values: CDR1 LGHNA, CDR2 YSLEER. CDR3 sequence: CASSQEDRFSYEQYF. In nucleotides, the CDR3 is TGCGCCAGCAGCCAAGAGGACAGGTTCTCCTACGAGCAGTACTTC.

V usage is TRBV29-1 and J usage is TRBJ2-7; D is uncertain. The CDR3 extends over 12 amino acids. Germline-derived CDR1 and CDR2 are SQVTM and ANQGSEA. Trimming cost V 4 bases and J 2 bases, with 9 bases left between them. The CDR3 coding sequence is TGCAGCGTTGTACCAGGACCCTACGAGCAGTACTTC. This gives the protein CSVVPGPYEQYF.

The V and J genes are TRBV7-9 and TRBJ1-2, with TRBD1 matching 8 bases. The germline V gene encodes CDR1 SEHNR and CDR2 FQNEAQ (reference sequence). CDR3 length: 15 amino acids. After removal of 5 bases from V and 8 bases from J, the junction contained 13 bases not matched to a gene. CDR3 sequence: CASSRAARGQGGYTF. CDR3 bases: TGTGCCAGCAGCCGGGCGGCCAGGGGGCAGGGCGGCTACACCTTC.

CDR3 nucleotide sequence: TGTGCCACCAGCTTACGACGGCCTAGCACAGATACGCAGTATTTT. It codes for CATSLRRPSTDTQYF. V and J are TRBV15 and TRBJ2-3; the D is unclear. Per the germline V gene, CDR1 is LNHNV and CDR2 is YYDKDF (reference sequence). CDR3 size: 15 residues. V lost 5 bases to trimming and J lost 0 bases, with 12 bases between them.